The source of this TCR beta chain is a study of T cell changes during pregnancy in multiple sclerosis. CDR3 length equals 14 residues. Germline loops: CDR1 SEHNR, CDR2 FQNEAQ (reference sequence). Trimming pared 4 bases from V and 2 bases from J, leaving 11 bases between. Measured with immunoSEQ multiplex PCR; TCRdb has only the in-frame clones, and not every one. The table records around 70,000 clones, around 90% of them present only once. Here the sequenced sample was CD4+ T cells from peripheral blood mononuclear cells, taken after pregnancy. This TCR was recovered from a female donor with multiple sclerosis, enrolled in a pregnancy study. This sequence joins TRBV7-9 and TRBJ1-1, with D possibly matching TRBD1 (6 bases). The CDR3 DNA is TGTGCCAGCAGCTCCCACAGGGCAAACACTGAAGCTTTCTTT. Translating gives CASSSHRANTEAFF. The full variable domain, rest sourced from reference TRBV7-9 and TRBJ1-1, is DTGVSQNPRHKITKRGQNVTFRCDPISEHNRLYWYRQTLGQGPEFLTYFQNEAQLEKSRLLSDRFSAERPKGSFSTLEIQRTEQGDSAMYLCASSSHRANTEAFFGQGTRLTVV.